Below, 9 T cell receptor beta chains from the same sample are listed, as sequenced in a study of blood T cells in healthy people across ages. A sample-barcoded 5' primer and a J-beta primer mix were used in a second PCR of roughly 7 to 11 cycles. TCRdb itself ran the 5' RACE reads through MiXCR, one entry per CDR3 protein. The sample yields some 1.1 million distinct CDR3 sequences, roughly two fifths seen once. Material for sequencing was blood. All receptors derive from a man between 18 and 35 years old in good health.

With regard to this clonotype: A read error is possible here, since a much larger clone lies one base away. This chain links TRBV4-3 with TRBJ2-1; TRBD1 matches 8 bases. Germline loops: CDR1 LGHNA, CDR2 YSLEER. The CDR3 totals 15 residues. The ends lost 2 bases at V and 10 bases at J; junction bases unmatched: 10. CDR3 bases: TGCGCCAGCAGCCAATCCGGGACAGGCACCTACGAGCAGTTCTTC. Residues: CASSQSGTGTYEQFF.

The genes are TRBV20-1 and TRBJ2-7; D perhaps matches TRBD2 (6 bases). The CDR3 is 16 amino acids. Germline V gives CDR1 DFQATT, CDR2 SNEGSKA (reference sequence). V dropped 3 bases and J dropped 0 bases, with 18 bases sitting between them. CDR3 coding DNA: TGCAGTGCTAGGGATTCTAAGCGGGTGAGCTCCTACGAGCAGTACTTC. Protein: CSARDSKRVSSYEQYF.

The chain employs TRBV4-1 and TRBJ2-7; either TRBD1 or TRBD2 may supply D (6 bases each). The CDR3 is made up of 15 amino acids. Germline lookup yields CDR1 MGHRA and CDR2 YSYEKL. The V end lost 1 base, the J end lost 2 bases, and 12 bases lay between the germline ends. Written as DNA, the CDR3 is TGCGCCAGCAGCCAAGGCGGGACAAAAACCTACGAGCAGTACTTC. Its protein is CASSQGGTKTYEQYF.

In nucleotides, the CDR3 is TGCGCCAGCAGCCAACTGATGACTCAGCCCCAGCATTTT. Protein: CASSQLMTQPQHF. This chain joins TRBV4-1 and TRBJ1-5; D gene unclear. The CDR3 contains 13 residues. V gave up 2 bases and J gave up 6 bases, with 8 bases separating them. Germline V gene data show CDR1 as MGHRA and CDR2 as YSYEKL.

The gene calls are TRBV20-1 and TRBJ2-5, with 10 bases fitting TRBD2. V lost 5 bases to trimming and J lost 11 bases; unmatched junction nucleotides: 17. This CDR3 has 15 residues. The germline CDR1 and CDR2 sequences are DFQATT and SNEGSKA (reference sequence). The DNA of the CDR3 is TGCAGTGCTCCTGAGCGGGGGGGACCCTACAATGAGCAGTACTTC. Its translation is CSAPERGGPYNEQYF.

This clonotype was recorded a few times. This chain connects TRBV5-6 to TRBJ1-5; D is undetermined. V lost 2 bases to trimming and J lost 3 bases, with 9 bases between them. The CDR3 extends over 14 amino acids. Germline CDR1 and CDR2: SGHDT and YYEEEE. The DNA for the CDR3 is TGTGCCAGCAGCTTCGGGTATGACAATCAGCCCCAGCATTTT. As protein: CASSFGYDNQPQHF.

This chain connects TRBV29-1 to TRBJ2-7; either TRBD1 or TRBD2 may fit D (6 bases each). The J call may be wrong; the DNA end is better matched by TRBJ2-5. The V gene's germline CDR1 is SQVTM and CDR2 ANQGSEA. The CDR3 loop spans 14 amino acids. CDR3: CSVEERGVRGTQYF. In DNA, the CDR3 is TGCAGCGTTGAAGAAAGGGGGGTGAGGGGGACCCAGTACTTC.

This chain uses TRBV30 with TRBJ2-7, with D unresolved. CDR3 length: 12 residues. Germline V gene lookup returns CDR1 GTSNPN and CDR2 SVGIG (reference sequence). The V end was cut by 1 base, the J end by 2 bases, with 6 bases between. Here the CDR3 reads CAWSGRTYEQYF. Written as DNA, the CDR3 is TGTGCCTGGAGTGGACGGACCTACGAGCAGTACTTC. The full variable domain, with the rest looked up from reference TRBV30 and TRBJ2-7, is SQTIHQWPATLVQPVGSPLSLECTVEGTSNPNLYWYRQAAGRGLQLLFYSVGIGQISSEVPQNLSASRPQDRQFILSSKKLLLSDSGFYLCAWSGRTYEQYFGPGTRLTVT.

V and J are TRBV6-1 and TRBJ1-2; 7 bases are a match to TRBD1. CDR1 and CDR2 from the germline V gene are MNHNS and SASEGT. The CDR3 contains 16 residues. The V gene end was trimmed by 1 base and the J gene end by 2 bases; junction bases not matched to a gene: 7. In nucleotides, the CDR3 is TGTGCCAGCAGTGAAGAATGGGCAGGGGGAAACTATGGCTACACCTTC. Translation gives CASSEEWAGGNYGYTF.